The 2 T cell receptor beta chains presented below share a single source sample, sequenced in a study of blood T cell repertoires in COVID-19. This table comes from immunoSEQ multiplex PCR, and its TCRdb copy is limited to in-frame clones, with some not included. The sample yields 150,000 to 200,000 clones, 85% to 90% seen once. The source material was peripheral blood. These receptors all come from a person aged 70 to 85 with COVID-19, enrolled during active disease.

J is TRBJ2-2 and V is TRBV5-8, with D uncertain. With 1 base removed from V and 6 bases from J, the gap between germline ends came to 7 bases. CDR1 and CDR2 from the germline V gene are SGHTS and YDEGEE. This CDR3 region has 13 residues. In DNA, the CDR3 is TGTGCCAGCAGCTTGCTTGTCCCCGGGGAGCTGTTTTTT. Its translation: CASSLLVPGELFF.

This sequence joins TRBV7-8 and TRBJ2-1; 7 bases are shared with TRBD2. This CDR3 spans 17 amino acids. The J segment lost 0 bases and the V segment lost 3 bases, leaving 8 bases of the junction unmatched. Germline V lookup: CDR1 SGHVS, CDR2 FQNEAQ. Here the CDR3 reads CASSFRSAGVSYNEQFF. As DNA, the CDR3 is TGTGCCAGCAGCTTCCGTTCGGCGGGAGTCTCCTACAATGAGCAGTTCTTC.